The clone carrying this TCR beta chain occurred many times. The junction departs from germline at one end; a sequencing error may be responsible. The authors amplified TCR beta CDR3 regions, and they did so from RNA transcripts for repertoire sequencing. RT-PCR with HTBI primers came first, then second-round multiplex PCR. A single record per CDR3 protein comes from TCRdb applying MiXCR to the multiplex PCR reads. Of roughly 500,000 distinct CDR3 sequences in the sample, roughly 14% were seen once. This sample was included in a study of Graves' ophthalmopathy and Graves' hyperthyroidism. CDR3 length: 16 amino acids. CDR1 and CDR2 from the germline V gene are MNHEY and SMNVEV (reference sequence).

This chain connects TRBV27 to TRBJ1-5; 7 nucleotides match TRBD1. This TCR was recovered from a woman aged 25 to 39 with Graves' ophthalmopathy. The sequencing sample was made of blood. In DNA form, the CDR3 reads TGTGCCAGCGGTTTGACAGGGTCTTATAGCAATCAGCCCCAGCATTTT. Translating gives CASGLTGSYSNQPQHF.